Presented here are 5 T cell receptor beta chains from one specimen sequenced in a study of response to subunit inactivated influenza vaccine. Each CDR3 protein gets one entry after TCRdb re-called the RT-PCR reads with MiXCR. The table shows roughly 620,000 distinct CDR3 sequences, with around 11% occurring only once. The same specimen was also included in a second study, on T cells expressing NK-cell markers. That work states: Template switching by 5'RACE with UMIs generated the TCR beta cDNA.

Material: PBMCs from blood, obtained on the day of vaccination. All receptors come from a man aged 50-60 years who received an inactivated influenza vaccine.

This clonotype was counted only a few times. The chain is built from TRBV20-1 and TRBJ2-1, with 16 bases lining up with TRBD2. In germline, CDR1 is DFQATT, CDR2 SNEGSKA (reference sequence). This CDR3 is 17 amino acids long. V gave up 6 bases and J gave up 4 bases; unmatched junction bases: 9. The CDR3 DNA reads as TGCAGTGCGTCGGGACTAGCGGGAGGGCCGAAGTACAATGAGCAGTTCTTC. Protein product: CSASGLAGGPKYNEQFF.

This clonotype was counted only a few times. V is TRBV3-1 and J is TRBJ1-6; D is unclear. Germline-derived CDR1 and CDR2 are LGHDT and YNNKEL (reference sequence). This CDR3 has 16 residues. The V end lost 1 base, the J end lost 4 bases, and 11 bases lay between the germline ends. The CDR3 here is CASSQGSNAYNSPLHF. In DNA, the CDR3 is TGTGCCAGCAGCCAAGGGTCTAACGCTTATAATTCACCCCTCCACTTT.

The chain has TRBV20-1 and TRBJ2-7; no clear D. The V end was cut by 5 bases, the J end by 0 bases, with 17 bases between. CDR1 and CDR2 from the germline V gene are DFQATT and SNEGSKA (reference sequence). The CDR3 length is 15 residues. CDR3 nucleotides: TGCAGTGCTGTTCCCCCGGCAGGTTTCTCCTACGAGCAGTACTTC. It specifies CSAVPPAGFSYEQYF.

The gene calls are TRBV5-1 and TRBJ2-7; D could derive from TRBD1 or TRBD2 (5 bases each). V gave up 0 bases and J gave up 5 bases, with 12 bases separating them. The CDR3 is made up of 14 amino acids. Per the germline V gene, CDR1 is SGHRS and CDR2 is YFSETQ. The DNA of the CDR3 is TGCGCCAGCAGCTTGGCCAAGGGGACGGACGAGCAGTACTTC. This codes for CASSLAKGTDEQYF.

This clonotype was seen more than once but under ten times. V is TRBV4-2 and J is TRBJ2-6; tentatively, D is TRBD1 (6 bases). Trimming left V 4 bases short and J 0 bases short, with 31 bases between. CDR1 is LGHNA, CDR2 YNFKEQ, per germline. This CDR3 contains 23 residues. The CDR3, as DNA: TGTGCCAGCAGCCCAGTTGTTCACCCGGGACAAGTCGGGACAAACTCTGGGGCCAACGTCCTGACTTTC. This translates into CASSPVVHPGQVGTNSGANVLTF.